The text below deals with one T cell receptor (beta chain). Sequencing used immunoSEQ multiplex PCR; TCRdb keeps in-frame clones, though not all of them. Of some 57,000 clones detected, 95% to 96% appear once; the ten largest clones hold 1.5% to 2%. The CDR3 covers 12 residues. Germline lookup yields CDR1 KGHDR and CDR2 SFDVKD. V was clipped by 4 bases and J by 5 bases, with 7 bases between them. These data are taken from a study of control samples from healthy donors and cancer patients. This TCR came from a woman in her twenties or thirties in good health. Specimen: blood. The J gene is TRBJ1-2, the V gene TRBV24-1, with D uncertain. CDR3: CATSDRLYGYTF. Written as DNA, the CDR3 is TGTGCCACCAGTGACAGATTATATGGCTACACCTTC.